Sequencing of this T cell receptor (beta chain) was carried out in a study of graft-versus-host responses after intestinal transplantation listed by TCRdb under 2021. Looking at the study overall: The transplants that recipients received were multivisceral, liver-intestinal, or isolated intestinal. Graft-versus-host and host-versus-graft alloreactive T cell clones were tracked in the graft, circulation and bone marrow after intestinal transplantation using bulk TCR-beta CDR3 sequencing. Samples from a few later patients were sequenced in-house on an Illumina MiSeq with MiXCR processing rather than by the commercial service. Alloreactive clones were identified by sequencing pre-transplant mixed lymphocyte reaction products and comparing them with unstimulated pre-transplant donor and recipient T cells. A cohort of 24 intestinal transplant recipients, including one retransplant, was enrolled, and a few patients lacking pretransplant specimens were excluded. All recipients received anti-thymocyte globulin induction followed by maintenance tacrolimus and steroids for about three years. Donor T cell macrochimerism was defined as a peak of at least 4% donor T cells among recipient peripheral blood mononuclear cells.

Blood samples were collected up to 4 times in the first month after transplant and then at least monthly when available. The library was prepared using the immunoSEQ multiplex PCR assay. Adaptive Biotechnologies carried out high-throughput TCR-beta CDR3 sequencing of genomic DNA for most patients. The authors processed their data as follows. Adaptive's ImmunoSEQ software was the source of the TCR sequencing data for around 20 patients, while a few other patients were processed with MiXCR and VDJtools. CDR3 nucleotide sequences shared between donor and recipient were removed because their origin could not be assigned. To count as alloreactive, a clone needed at least 2-fold expansion over unstimulated cells and a minimum CFSE-low frequency of 0.002% (template counts) or 0.001% (read counts). Mappable clones were those detected in sequenced pre-transplant spleen, lymph node, or MLR CFSE-low populations of the donor or recipient. Cumulative frequency of alloreactive clones was calculated as a percentage of all sequences weighted by copy number. The immuneACCESS repertoire file appears here via TCRdb, limited to in-frame rearrangements. These files lack a portion of the clones; in checked studies, under half of the deficit traces to unresolved V genes, and the cause of the others is not known. D and trimming were read from the DNA, whereas the V and J calls and clone size are those reported in that table. Here the sample has over 80,000 clones; about 82% occur a single time. The ten largest clonotypes hold about 1.5% of the sample.

Broad study findings and their caveats: High GvH to HvG T cell clonal ratios were observed in the allografts of patients with donor T cell macrochimerism. GvH clones turned up in recipient bone marrow, with some appearing earlier in ileal mucosa or blood, a pattern consistent with an intestinal mucosal origin. The relatively low number and heterogeneity of intestinal transplant patients limited the conclusions. Peak levels of circulating GvH clones were associated with declines in HvG clones early after transplant.

The junction shows trimming of 2 bases on V and 5 bases on J, plus 7 bases between the germline ends. The CDR3 covers 13 residues, taking in both the cysteine and the phenylalanine. The only DNA kept is the CDR3, 39 bases in frame from the first base. CDR1 and CDR2, looked up from the germline V gene, are MNHEY and SVGAGI. Comments on this clone: No antigen is known for it. No much larger clone is present one base from it, and per-base qualities are unavailable.

The chain joins TRBV6-5 to TRBJ2-1; a confident D gene designation cannot be given. Sequenced material: PBMCs, taken 255 days after intestinal transplant. This clonotype originated in a human patient who received an intestinal transplant, so some T cells may come from the graft donor. Here the CDR3 is given as CASSYVGDNEQFF. The sequence in DNA is TGTGCCAGCAGTTACGTTGGAGACAATGAGCAGTTCTTC.